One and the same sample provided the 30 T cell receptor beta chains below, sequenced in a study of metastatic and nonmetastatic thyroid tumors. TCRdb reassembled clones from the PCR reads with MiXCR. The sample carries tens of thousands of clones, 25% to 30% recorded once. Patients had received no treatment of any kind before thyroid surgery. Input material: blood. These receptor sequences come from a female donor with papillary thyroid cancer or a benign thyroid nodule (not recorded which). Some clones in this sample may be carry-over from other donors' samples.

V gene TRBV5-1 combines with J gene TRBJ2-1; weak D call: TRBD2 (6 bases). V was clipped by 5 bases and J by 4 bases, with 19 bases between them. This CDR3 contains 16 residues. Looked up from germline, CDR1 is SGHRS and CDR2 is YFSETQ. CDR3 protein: CASRGVVGGNYNEQFF. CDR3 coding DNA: TGCGCCAGCAGAGGGGTGGTGGGCGGGAATTACAATGAGCAGTTCTTC.

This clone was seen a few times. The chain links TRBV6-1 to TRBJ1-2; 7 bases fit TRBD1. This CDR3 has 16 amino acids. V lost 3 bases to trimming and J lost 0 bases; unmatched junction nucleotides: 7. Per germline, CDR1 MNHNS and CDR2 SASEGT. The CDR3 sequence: CASSDLGQPANYGYTF. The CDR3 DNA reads TGTGCCAGCAGTGATTTGGGACAGCCTGCTAACTATGGCTACACCTTC.

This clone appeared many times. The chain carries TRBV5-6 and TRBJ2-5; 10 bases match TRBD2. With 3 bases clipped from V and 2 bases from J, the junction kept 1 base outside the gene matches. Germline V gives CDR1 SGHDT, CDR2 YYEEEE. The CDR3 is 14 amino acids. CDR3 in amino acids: CASSSSGGQETQYF. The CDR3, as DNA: TGTGCCAGCAGCTCTAGCGGGGGACAAGAGACCCAGTACTTC.

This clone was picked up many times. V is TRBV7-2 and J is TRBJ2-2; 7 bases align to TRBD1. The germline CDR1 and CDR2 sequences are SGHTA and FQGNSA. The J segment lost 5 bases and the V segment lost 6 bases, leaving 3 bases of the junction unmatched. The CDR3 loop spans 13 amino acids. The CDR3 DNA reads TGTGCCAGCAGGTACAGGGGTACCGGGGAGCTGTTTTTT. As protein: CASRYRGTGELFF.

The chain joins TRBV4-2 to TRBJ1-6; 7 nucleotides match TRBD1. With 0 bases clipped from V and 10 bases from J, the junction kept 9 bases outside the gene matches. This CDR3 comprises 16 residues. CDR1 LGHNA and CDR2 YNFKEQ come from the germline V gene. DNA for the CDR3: TGTGCCAGCAGCCAAGATCCCCAGGGGGGGGAATCACCCCTCCACTTT. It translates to CASSQDPQGGESPLHF.

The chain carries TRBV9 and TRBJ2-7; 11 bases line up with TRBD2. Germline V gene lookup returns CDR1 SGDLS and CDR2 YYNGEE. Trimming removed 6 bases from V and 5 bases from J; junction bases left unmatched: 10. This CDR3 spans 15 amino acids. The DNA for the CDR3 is TGTGCCAGCATCCAACTACCGGGACTAGCGGACGAGCAGTACTTC. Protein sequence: CASIQLPGLADEQYF.

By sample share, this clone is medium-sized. The CDR3 bases are TGTGCCGCGGAGACTCCCGCTTTCGAGCAGTACTTC. As protein: CAAETPAFEQYF. V gene TRBV6-1 combines with J gene TRBJ2-7; the D is unclear. CDR1 is MNHNS, CDR2 SASEGT, per germline. V dropped 11 bases and J dropped 6 bases, with 17 bases sitting between them. CDR3 size: 12 residues.

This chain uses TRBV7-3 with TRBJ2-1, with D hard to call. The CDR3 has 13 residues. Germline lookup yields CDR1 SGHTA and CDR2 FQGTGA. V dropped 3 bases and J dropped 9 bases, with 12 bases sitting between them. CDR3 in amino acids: CASSFAVWPEQFF. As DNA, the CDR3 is TGTGCCAGCAGCTTTGCGGTGTGGCCTGAGCAGTTCTTC.

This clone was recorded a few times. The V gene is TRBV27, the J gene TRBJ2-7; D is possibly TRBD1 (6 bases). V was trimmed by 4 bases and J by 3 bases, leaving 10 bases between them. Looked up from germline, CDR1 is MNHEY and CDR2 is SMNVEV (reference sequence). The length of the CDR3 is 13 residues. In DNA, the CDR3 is TGTGCCAGCAGTTCTAAGGGGGACTACGAGCAGTACTTC. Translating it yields CASSSKGDYEQYF.

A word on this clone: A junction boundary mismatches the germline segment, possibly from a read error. The CDR3 region has the DNA TGCAGTGCTAGCGGGAGGTTAAACACCGGTGAGCTGTTTTTT. Translated, it gives CSASGRLNTGELFF. The chain couples TRBV20-1 to TRBJ2-2; 7 nucleotides match TRBD2. Per the germline V gene, CDR1 is DFQATT and CDR2 is SNEGSKA (reference sequence). This CDR3 has 14 amino acids.

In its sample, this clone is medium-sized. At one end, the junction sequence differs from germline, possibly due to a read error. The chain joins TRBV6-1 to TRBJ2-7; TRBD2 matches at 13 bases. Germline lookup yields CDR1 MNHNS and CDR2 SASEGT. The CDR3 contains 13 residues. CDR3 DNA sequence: TGTGCCAGCATGGGGGGACTAGCGGGGATTAACTTCTTC. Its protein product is CASMGGLAGINFF.

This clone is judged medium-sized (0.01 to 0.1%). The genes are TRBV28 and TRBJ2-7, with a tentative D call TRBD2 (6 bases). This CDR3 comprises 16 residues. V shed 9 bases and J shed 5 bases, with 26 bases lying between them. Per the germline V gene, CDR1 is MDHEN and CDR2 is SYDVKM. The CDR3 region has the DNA TGTGCCAGTCATGACCCCCGGGACGGGGGTTCGGACGAGCAGTACTTC. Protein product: CASHDPRDGGSDEQYF.

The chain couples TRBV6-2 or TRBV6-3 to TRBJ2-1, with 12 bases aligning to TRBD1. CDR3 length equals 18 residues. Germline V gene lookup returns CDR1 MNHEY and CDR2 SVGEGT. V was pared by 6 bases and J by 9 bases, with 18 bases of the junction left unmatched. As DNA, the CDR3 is TGTGCCAGCAGGGGACAGGGGGCATCTATACCTGTTTTGGGTGAGCAGTTCTTC. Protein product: CASRGQGASIPVLGEQFF.

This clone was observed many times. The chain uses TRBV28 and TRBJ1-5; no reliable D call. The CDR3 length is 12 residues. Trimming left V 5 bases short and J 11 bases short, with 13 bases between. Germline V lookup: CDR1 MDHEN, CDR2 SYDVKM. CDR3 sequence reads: CASSRAASSQHF. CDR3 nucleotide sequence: TGTGCCAGCAGTAGGGCTGCGTCGTCCCAGCATTTT.

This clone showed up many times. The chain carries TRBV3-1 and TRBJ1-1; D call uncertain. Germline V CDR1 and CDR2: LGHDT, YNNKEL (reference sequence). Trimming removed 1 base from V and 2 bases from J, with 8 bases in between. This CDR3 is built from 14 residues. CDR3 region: CASSQAPFNTEAFF. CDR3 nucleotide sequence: TGTGCCAGCAGCCAAGCCCCTTTTAACACTGAAGCTTTCTTT.

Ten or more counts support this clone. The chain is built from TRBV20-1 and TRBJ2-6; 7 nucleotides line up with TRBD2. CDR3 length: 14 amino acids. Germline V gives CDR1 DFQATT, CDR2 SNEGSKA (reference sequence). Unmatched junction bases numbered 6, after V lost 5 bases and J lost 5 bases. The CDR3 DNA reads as TGCAGTGCTGGCGGGAGAGCGAGGGCCAACGTCCTGACTTTC. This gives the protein CSAGGRARANVLTF.

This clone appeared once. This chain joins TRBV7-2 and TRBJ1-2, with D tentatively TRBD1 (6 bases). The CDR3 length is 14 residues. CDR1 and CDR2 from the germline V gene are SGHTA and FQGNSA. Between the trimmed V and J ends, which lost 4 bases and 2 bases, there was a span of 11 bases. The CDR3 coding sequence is TGTGCCAGCAGCTCCTGGACAGTAAACTATGGCTACACCTTC. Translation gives CASSSWTVNYGYTF. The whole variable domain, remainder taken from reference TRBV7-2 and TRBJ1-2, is GAGVSQSPSNKVTEKGKDVELRCDPISGHTALYWYRQSLGQGLEFLIYFQGNSAPDKSGLPSDRFSAERTGGSVSTLTIQRTQQEDSAVYLCASSSWTVNYGYTFGSGTRLTVV.

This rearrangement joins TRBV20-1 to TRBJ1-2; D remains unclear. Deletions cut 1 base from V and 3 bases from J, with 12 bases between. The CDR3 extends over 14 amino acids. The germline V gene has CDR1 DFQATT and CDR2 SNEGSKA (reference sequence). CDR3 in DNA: TGCAGTGCTAGAGTGGCCCCCTGGGACTATGGCTACACCTTC. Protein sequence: CSARVAPWDYGYTF.

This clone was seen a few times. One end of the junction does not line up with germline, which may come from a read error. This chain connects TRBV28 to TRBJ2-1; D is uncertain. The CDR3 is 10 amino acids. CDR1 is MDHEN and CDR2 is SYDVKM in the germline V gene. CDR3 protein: CASGFLEQFF. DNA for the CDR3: TGTGCCAGCGGTTTTCTAGAGCAGTTCTTC.

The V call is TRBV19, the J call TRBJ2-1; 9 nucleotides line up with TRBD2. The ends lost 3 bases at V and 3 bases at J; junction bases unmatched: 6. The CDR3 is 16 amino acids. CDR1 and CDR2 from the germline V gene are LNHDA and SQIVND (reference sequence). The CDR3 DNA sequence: TGTGCCAGTAGTATTGCTTCAGCGGGAGGCTACAATGAGCAGTTCTTC. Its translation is CASSIASAGGYNEQFF.

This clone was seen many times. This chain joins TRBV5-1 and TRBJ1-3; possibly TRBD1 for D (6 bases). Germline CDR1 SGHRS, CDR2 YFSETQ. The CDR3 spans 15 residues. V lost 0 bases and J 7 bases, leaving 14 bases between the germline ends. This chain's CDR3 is CASSLVSGQANTIYF. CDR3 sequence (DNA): TGCGCCAGCAGCTTGGTTTCGGGACAAGCGAACACCATATATTTT.

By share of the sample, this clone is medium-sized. The CDR3 DNA reads as TGTGCCAGCAGTTACGGACAGACACCTAATTCACCCCTCCACTTT. This encodes CASSYGQTPNSPLHF. This rearrangement joins TRBV6-5 to TRBJ1-6, with D perhaps matching TRBD1 (6 bases). V shed 2 bases and J shed 6 bases, with 11 bases lying between them. The CDR3 has 15 residues. Germline CDR1 reads MNHEY; CDR2 reads SVGAGI.

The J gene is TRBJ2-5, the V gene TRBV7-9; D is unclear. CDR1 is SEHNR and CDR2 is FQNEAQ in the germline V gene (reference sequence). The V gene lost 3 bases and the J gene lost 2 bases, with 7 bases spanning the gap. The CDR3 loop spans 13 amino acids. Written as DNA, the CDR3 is TGTGCCAGCAGCTTTTCTGGGCAAGAGACCCAGTACTTC. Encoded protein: CASSFSGQETQYF.

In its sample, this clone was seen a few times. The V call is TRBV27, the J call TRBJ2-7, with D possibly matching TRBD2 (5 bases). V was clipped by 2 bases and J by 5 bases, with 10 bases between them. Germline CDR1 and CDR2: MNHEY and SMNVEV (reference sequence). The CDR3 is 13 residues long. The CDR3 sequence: CASSLLATDEQYF. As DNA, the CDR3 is TGTGCCAGCAGTTTACTAGCAACTGACGAGCAGTACTTC.

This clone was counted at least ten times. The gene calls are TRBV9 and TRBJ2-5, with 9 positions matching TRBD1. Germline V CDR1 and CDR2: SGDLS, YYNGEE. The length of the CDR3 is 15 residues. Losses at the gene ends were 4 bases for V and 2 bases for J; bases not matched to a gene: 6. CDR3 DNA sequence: TGTGCCAGCAGCACTTCCGGGACAGGGCAAGAGACCCAGTACTTC. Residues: CASSTSGTGQETQYF. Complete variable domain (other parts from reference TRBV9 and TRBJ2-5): DSGVTQTPKHLITATGQRVTLRCSPRSGDLSVYWYQQSLDQGLQFLIQYYNGEERAKGNILERFSAQQFPDLHSELNLSSLELGDSALYFCASSTSGTGQETQYFGPGTRLLVL.

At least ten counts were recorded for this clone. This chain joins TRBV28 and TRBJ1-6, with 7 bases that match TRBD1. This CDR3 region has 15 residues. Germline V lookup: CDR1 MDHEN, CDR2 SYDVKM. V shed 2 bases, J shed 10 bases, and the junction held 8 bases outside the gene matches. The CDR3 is CASSLTGERNSPLHF. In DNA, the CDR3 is TGTGCCAGCAGTTTAACAGGGGAAAGGAACTCACCCCTCCACTTT.

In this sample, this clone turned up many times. CDR3 sequence reads: CASSPGQPSYEQYF. The CDR3 region has the DNA TGCGCCAGCAGCCCAGGACAGCCCTCCTACGAGCAGTACTTC. The chain couples TRBV5-1 to TRBJ2-7; maybe TRBD1 (6 bases). The CDR3 runs 14 residues. V lost 4 bases to trimming and J lost 0 bases, with 11 bases between them. Looked up from germline, CDR1 is SGHRS and CDR2 is YFSETQ.

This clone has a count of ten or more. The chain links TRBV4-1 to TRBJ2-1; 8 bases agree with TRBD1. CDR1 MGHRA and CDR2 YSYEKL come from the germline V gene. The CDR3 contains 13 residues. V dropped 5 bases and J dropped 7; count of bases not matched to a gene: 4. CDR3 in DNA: TGCGCCAGCAGCGTCGACAGGGGTAATGAGCAGTTCTTC. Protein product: CASSVDRGNEQFF.

CDR3 amino acids: CASSLVLGTDTYEQYF. The CDR3 bases are TGCGCCAGCAGCTTGGTCCTCGGGACGGACACCTACGAGCAGTACTTC. V and J are TRBV5-1 and TRBJ2-7; D may correspond to TRBD1 or TRBD2 (5 bases each). V was pared by 0 bases and J by 2 bases, with 15 bases between. Looked up from germline, CDR1 is SGHRS and CDR2 is YFSETQ. The CDR3 runs 16 residues.

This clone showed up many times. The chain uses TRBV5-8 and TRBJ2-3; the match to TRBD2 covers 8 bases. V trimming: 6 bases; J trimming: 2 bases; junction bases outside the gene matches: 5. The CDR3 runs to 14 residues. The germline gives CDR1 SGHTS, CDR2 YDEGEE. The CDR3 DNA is TGTGCCAGCACCCCGGGGGGGAACACAGATACGCAGTATTTT. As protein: CASTPGGNTDTQYF.